The subject of this entry is one T cell receptor beta chain. Its specificity is unknown. The junction differs from germline at one of its ends, possibly a read error. CD8+CD57+ cell expansion, shown by flow cytometry, had occurred in the patients selected for sequencing. Every patient presented with severe acquired aplastic anemia. Looked up from germline, CDR1 is KGHDR and CDR2 is SFDVKD. The CDR3 covers 16 residues. The source of the sample is a study of CD8+CD57+ T cells in acquired aplastic anemia. Across the study: Sorted CD4+ and CD8+ cells gave a mean 3.2 ug DNA, range roughly 0.19 to 27.4 ug. General study findings and limits: Patient and control CD8+ Simpson's diversity was not significantly different. Found in both controls and patients were some 30 CD8+ CDR3 sequences.

Profiling of TCR beta VDJ combinations and CDR3 sequences used genomic DNA as template. TCRdb analysed the reads with MiXCR anew, one entry per CDR3 protein. The table lists some 170,000 distinct CDR3 sequences, around 63% of them singletons. The TCR sequence derives from a human donor with aplastic anemia. V gene TRBV24-1 combines with J gene TRBJ2-3; D is possibly TRBD1 (7 bases). Sample: sorted CD4+, CD8+, or CD8+CD57+ T cells (not recorded which) from PBMCs. This CDR3 is CSTSWTRGASTDTQYF. As DNA, the CDR3 is TGTTCCACCAGTTGGACCAGGGGGGCTAGCACAGATACGCAGTATTTT.